These 14 T cell receptor beta chains came from one sample sequenced in a study of OX40 agonist ivuxolimab in advanced cancers. The protocol was immunoSEQ multiplex PCR, while the TCRdb copy is restricted to in-frame clones and leaves out a portion. The sample yields some 50,000 clones, around 88% seen once. Sequenced material: CD4+ or CD8+ T cells sorted from blood, taken in a trial of the OX40 agonist ivuxolimab. The source of these receptors is an adult with an advanced solid tumor such as melanoma, head and neck, liver or kidney cancer.

This chain uses TRBV5-1 with TRBJ2-7; 9 bases agree with TRBD1. Germline lookup yields CDR1 SGHRS and CDR2 YFSETQ. The CDR3 has 13 residues. V shed 3 bases and J 3 bases; nucleotides not matched to a gene: 1. CDR3 residues: CASSWGQGYEQYF. CDR3 DNA sequence: TGCGCCAGCAGCTGGGGACAGGGCTACGAGCAGTACTTC. Variable domain in full (rest from reference TRBV5-1 and TRBJ2-7): KAGVTQTPRYLIKTRGQQVTLSCSPISGHRSVSWYQQTPGQGLQFLFEYFSETQRNKGNFPGRFSGRQFSNSRSEMNVSTLELGDSALYLCASSWGQGYEQYFGPGTRLTVT.

The chain combines TRBV19 with TRBJ1-2; D gene unclear. The germline V gene encodes CDR1 LNHDA and CDR2 SQIVND (reference sequence). V was shortened by 3 bases and J by 0 bases, with 17 bases between the two germline ends. The CDR3 sequence is 17 residues long. The CDR3 here is CASSIGVWALANYGYTF. For the CDR3, the DNA is TGTGCCAGTAGTATCGGGGTGTGGGCCCTAGCTAACTATGGCTACACCTTC.

CDR3 loop: CASSLGGGEQETQYF. For the CDR3, the DNA is TGTGCCAGCAGCTTAGGCGGGGGGGAACAAGAGACCCAGTACTTC. The chain links TRBV7-8 to TRBJ2-5, with TRBD2 identical over 9 bases. The V and J ends lost 1 base and 2 bases, in that order; junction bases with no gene match: 2. The CDR3 loop spans 15 amino acids. Germline values: CDR1 SGHVS, CDR2 FQNEAQ.

This chain uses TRBV29-1 with TRBJ2-7; 11 bases match TRBD1. From germline, CDR1 is SQVTM and CDR2 ANQGSEA. V was pared by 3 bases and J by 4 bases, with 2 bases of the junction left unmatched. This CDR3 has 13 amino acids. The CDR3 protein is CSVEGQGVYEQYF. The CDR3 nucleotides are TGCAGCGTTGAGGGACAGGGGGTATACGAGCAGTACTTC.

This CDR3 reads CASNPLDRGYTF. CDR3 sequence (DNA): TGTGCCAGCAACCCCCTCGACAGAGGCTACACCTTC. V usage is TRBV7-9 and J usage is TRBJ1-2; D is perhaps TRBD1 (5 bases). With 7 bases removed from V and 8 bases from J, the gap between germline ends came to 14 bases. Germline V gives CDR1 SEHNR, CDR2 FQNEAQ (reference sequence). This CDR3 region has 12 residues.

The chain carries TRBV27 and TRBJ1-1; no clear D gene. Per germline, CDR1 MNHEY and CDR2 SMNVEV (reference sequence). V lost 8 bases and J lost 5, with 18 bases in between. There are 14 residues in the CDR3. Here the CDR3 reads CASSTEQRLTEAFF. CDR3 bases: TGTGCCAGCTCCACAGAACAGCGACTAACTGAAGCTTTCTTT.

This clone was picked up one time. The chain uses TRBV11-2 and TRBJ1-2; D gene uncertain. Germline CDR1 reads SGHAT; CDR2 reads FQNNGV. The germline V and J ends were trimmed by 1 base and 4 bases, with 16 bases remaining between them. The CDR3 is made up of 16 amino acids. CDR3 in DNA: TGTGCCAGCAGCTTAGTTTTGTCCGTGGATCCCTATGGCTACACCTTC. Amino acid sequence: CASSLVLSVDPYGYTF.

This sequence joins TRBV10-2 and TRBJ2-3; a possible D gene is TRBD1 (6 bases). The germline CDR1 and CDR2 sequences are WSHSY and SAAADI. Deletions cut 2 bases from V and 5 bases from J, with 14 bases between. The CDR3 covers 15 residues. The CDR3 DNA sequence: TGCGCCAGCAGTGAGGGGTGGGGGCGCGAAGATACGCAGTATTTT. It specifies CASSEGWGREDTQYF.

This chain's CDR3 is CSVDGRVNAKNIQYF. In DNA form, the CDR3 reads TGCAGCGTTGATGGCAGGGTGAATGCCAAAAACATTCAGTACTTC. The chain couples TRBV29-1 to TRBJ2-4; a possible D gene is TRBD1 (5 bases). Trimming took off 3 bases at V and 1 base at J, with 13 bases between the two ends. This CDR3 region has 15 residues. Germline values: CDR1 SQVTM, CDR2 ANQGSEA.

The chain is built from TRBV13 and TRBJ2-1; D may be TRBD1 (7 bases). Germline values: CDR1 PRHDT, CDR2 FYEKMQ (reference sequence). This CDR3 has 15 amino acids. V lost 5 bases and J lost 8, with 19 bases in between. CDR3 DNA sequence: TGTGCCAGCAGCCGAATATTGGAGGGGGCAGATGAGCAGTTCTTC. Encoded protein: CASSRILEGADEQFF.

This clone turned up a few times. The sample contains more than one DNA sequence encoding this CDR3. The rearrangement uses TRBV7-9 and TRBJ1-1; D unresolved. V lost 5 bases, J lost 4 bases, and 8 bases lay in between. Germline CDR1 is SEHNR and CDR2 is FQNEAQ (reference sequence). The CDR3 sequence is 12 residues long. The CDR3 sequence: CASSLSGTEAFF. CDR3 in DNA: TGTGCCAGCAGCCTTTCGGGCACTGAAGCTTTCTTT.

J is TRBJ1-2 and V is TRBV28, with a weak D call TRBD1 (5 bases). The germline CDR1 and CDR2 sequences are MDHEN and SYDVKM. This CDR3 is 12 amino acids long. The V gene lost 6 bases and the J gene lost 8 bases, with 13 bases spanning the gap. CDR3 in amino acids: CASSEGTAGYTF. As DNA, the CDR3 is TGTGCCAGCAGCGAGGGGACCGCGGGCTACACCTTC.

This chain joins TRBV19 and TRBJ2-7; perhaps D is TRBD1 or TRBD2 (6 bases each). This CDR3 region has 15 residues. The germline gives CDR1 LNHDA, CDR2 SQIVND (reference sequence). V gave up 9 bases and J gave up 3 bases, with 21 bases separating them. The CDR3 coding sequence is TGTGCCAGCCAACCCGCCGGGGGCGGGCACTACGAGCAGTACTTC. Translating it yields CASQPAGGGHYEQYF.

This clone was counted a single time. This chain links TRBV7-6 with TRBJ2-7, with 9 positions matching TRBD1. This CDR3 spans 14 amino acids. Per the germline V gene, CDR1 is SGHVS and CDR2 is FNYEAQ. With 5 bases clipped from V and 3 bases from J, the junction kept 5 bases outside the gene matches. The CDR3 region has the DNA TGTGCCAGCAGCGAGGGACAGGGAAGCTACGAGCAGTACTTC. Its translation: CASSEGQGSYEQYF.